This TCR beta chain was captured by sequencing in a study of blood T cell repertoires in COVID-19. Study in general: Italy, Spain and the United States were the sources of the convalescent and acute COVID-19 samples. In each case, the material was cDNA or gDNA derived from T cells, B-cell-depleted T cells, or PBMCs.

This clone was counted once. In the original analysis: Researchers report that nucleated cell counts were estimated from reference gene primer amplification. The assay was immunoSEQ multiplex PCR, and TCRdb's table has in-frame clones only and misses some. V, J and clone size were drawn from that table, and D and trimming were deduced from the DNA. The sample lists under 150,000 clones; 81% were seen once. This clonotype was obtained from a human donor with acute or convalescent COVID-19. The donor label of this sample is uncertain. Material for sequencing was peripheral blood.

The CDR3 here is CASSPDRADLYGYTF. For the CDR3, the DNA is TGCGCCAGCAGCCCAGACAGGGCCGACCTTTATGGCTACACCTTC. The chain joins TRBV5-1 to TRBJ1-2; 7 bases are a match to TRBD1. V dropped 4 bases and J dropped 5; count of bases not matched to a gene: 11. The CDR3 contains 15 residues. CDR1 is SGHRS, CDR2 YFSETQ, per germline.